The 23 T cell receptor beta chains below all came from one sample that was sequenced in a study of blood T cell repertoires in COVID-19. Assay used: immunoSEQ multiplex PCR; TCRdb lists only in-frame clones, some missing. The sample records about 130,000 clones, about four fifths being singletons. Sequencing was performed on peripheral blood. These receptors all stem from a woman older than 75 with acute or convalescent COVID-19.

This chain's CDR3 is CASSGTGGTRSNQPQHF. In nucleotides, the CDR3 is TGTGCCAGCAGTGGGACAGGGGGCACGAGGAGCAATCAGCCCCAGCATTTT. The rearrangement uses TRBV2 and TRBJ1-5; 11 nucleotides align to TRBD1. The J segment lost 1 base and the V segment lost 4 bases, leaving 6 bases of the junction unmatched. The germline V gene encodes CDR1 SNHLY and CDR2 FYNNEI. CDR3 length equals 17 residues.

This chain joins TRBV4-1 and TRBJ1-2; a possible D gene is TRBD1 (6 bases). The CDR3 is made up of 13 amino acids. V lost 4 bases to trimming and J lost 6 bases, with 12 bases between them. Per the germline V gene, CDR1 is MGHRA and CDR2 is YSYEKL. CDR3 sequence: CASSRDKVDGYTF. The CDR3 coding sequence is TGCGCCAGCAGCCGGGACAAGGTAGATGGCTACACCTTC.

The gene calls are TRBV21-1 and TRBJ1-4. TRBV21-1 is tagged as a pseudogene. This CDR3 region has 16 residues. CDR3 loop: CASSKDGVATNEKLFF. CDR3 DNA: TGTGCCAGCAGCAAAGACGGAGTTGCAACTAATGAAAAACTGTTTTTT.

The rearrangement joins TRBV29-1 to TRBJ1-5; perhaps TRBD1 as D (5 bases). Germline-derived CDR1 and CDR2 are SQVTM and ANQGSEA. The germline V and J ends were trimmed by 4 bases and 2 bases, with 12 bases remaining between them. The CDR3 extends over 14 amino acids. CDR3 residues: CSVVGGMGNQPQHF. DNA for the CDR3: TGCAGCGTTGTTGGGGGGATGGGCAATCAGCCCCAGCATTTT.

This rearrangement joins TRBV29-1 to TRBJ1-5; possibly TRBD1 for D (6 bases). V lost 5 bases and J lost 3, with 11 bases in between. The CDR3 is made up of 13 amino acids. Germline CDR1 and CDR2: SQVTM and ANQGSEA. The CDR3 sequence is CSVSRGDNQPQHF. DNA for the CDR3: TGCAGCGTTTCCAGGGGAGACAATCAGCCCCAGCATTTT.

V is TRBV4-1 and J is TRBJ2-3; 8 bases are shared with TRBD1. Losses at the gene ends were 1 base for V and 2 bases for J; bases not matched to a gene: 5. Germline CDR1 reads MGHRA; CDR2 reads YSYEKL. The CDR3 length is 16 residues. The CDR3 nucleotides are TGCGCCAGCAGCCAAGGACCACAGGGGGTCACAGATACGCAGTATTTT. It is translated as CASSQGPQGVTDTQYF.

The rearrangement joins TRBV5-1 to TRBJ1-2; the D gene is possibly TRBD1 (6 bases). Trimming removed 0 bases from V and 8 bases from J, with 14 bases in between. The CDR3 loop spans 14 amino acids. The germline CDR1 and CDR2 sequences are SGHRS and YFSETQ. The CDR3 nucleotides read TGCGCCAGCAGCTTGGCCGAGCAGGGGTACGGCTACACCTTC. It encodes CASSLAEQGYGYTF. The full variable domain, rest sourced from reference TRBV5-1 and TRBJ1-2, is KAGVTQTPRYLIKTRGQQVTLSCSPISGHRSVSWYQQTPGQGLQFLFEYFSETQRNKGNFPGRFSGRQFSNSRSEMNVSTLELGDSALYLCASSLAEQGYGYTFGSGTRLTVV.

The chain combines TRBV5-6 with TRBJ2-7; no clear D. V lost 0 bases, J lost 0 bases, and 4 bases lay in between. Per germline, CDR1 SGHDT and CDR2 YYEEEE. This CDR3 has 13 residues. This chain's CDR3 is CASSLGHSYEQYF. CDR3 sequence (DNA): TGTGCCAGCAGCTTGGGGCACTCCTACGAGCAGTACTTC.

J is TRBJ1-2 and V is TRBV19; 8 positions agree with TRBD1. This CDR3 comprises 14 residues. The ends lost 6 bases at V and 4 bases at J; junction bases unmatched: 7. Per germline, CDR1 LNHDA and CDR2 SQIVND (reference sequence). CDR3 DNA: TGTGCCAGTAGACCGACAGGGGCGTTCTATGGCTACACCTTC. It codes for CASRPTGAFYGYTF.

The rearrangement links TRBV12-3 or TRBV12-4 to TRBJ1-2; D ambiguous. V was shortened by 2 bases and J by 4 bases, with 8 bases between the two germline ends. The CDR3 runs 13 residues. CDR3: CASSLIVSYGYTF. The DNA of the CDR3 is TGTGCCAGCAGTTTAATCGTTAGCTATGGCTACACCTTC.

V gene TRBV5-1 combines with J gene TRBJ2-7, with D perhaps matching TRBD2 (6 bases). The CDR3 contains 16 residues. Germline loops: CDR1 SGHRS, CDR2 YFSETQ. V gave up 0 bases and J gave up 0 bases, with 13 bases separating them. The CDR3 loop reads CASSLEGGASSYEQYF. The CDR3 coding sequence is TGCGCCAGCAGCTTGGAGGGCGGGGCCAGCTCCTACGAGCAGTACTTC. Together with reference TRBV5-1 and TRBJ2-7, the CDR3 gives the full variable domain: KAGVTQTPRYLIKTRGQQVTLSCSPISGHRSVSWYQQTPGQGLQFLFEYFSETQRNKGNFPGRFSGRQFSNSRSEMNVSTLELGDSALYLCASSLEGGASSYEQYFGPGTRLTVT.

Of note for this clone: Other DNA sequences in the sample encode the same CDR3. The chain recombines TRBV10-3 with TRBJ1-1, with TRBD1 matching 7 bases. Germline CDR1 is ENHRY and CDR2 is SYGVKD. J gave up 3 bases and V 3 bases, and 4 bases lay outside the gene matches. The CDR3 contains 14 residues. The CDR3 loop is CAISDRDSDTEAFF. In DNA form, the CDR3 reads TGTGCCATCAGTGATAGGGACAGTGACACTGAAGCTTTCTTT.

The J gene is TRBJ2-3, the V gene TRBV19; D remains ambiguous. CDR1 and CDR2 from the germline V gene are LNHDA and SQIVND (reference sequence). The V gene lost 6 bases and the J gene lost 4 bases, with 11 bases spanning the gap. There are 13 residues in the CDR3. CDR3 in amino acids: CASSTSRSDTQYF. Written as DNA, the CDR3 is TGTGCCAGTAGCACATCGAGGTCAGATACGCAGTATTTT.

The chain uses TRBV9 and TRBJ1-4, with D maybe TRBD1 (5 bases). The CDR3 spans 15 residues. Germline assignment: CDR1 SGDLS and CDR2 YYNGEE. V shed 4 bases and J shed 7 bases, with 17 bases lying between them. The CDR3 nucleotides are TGTGCCAGCAGCACTCGGACACCTCAGGGTGAAAAACTGTTTTTT. It encodes CASSTRTPQGEKLFF.

The chain couples TRBV5-1 to TRBJ1-1; D remains ambiguous. CDR1 is SGHRS, CDR2 YFSETQ, per germline. This CDR3 comprises 14 residues. The V gene lost 4 bases and the J gene lost 2 bases, with 12 bases spanning the gap. The CDR3: CASSRNPSNTEAFF. CDR3 bases: TGCGCCAGCAGCCGCAACCCCAGTAACACTGAAGCTTTCTTT. Combining the CDR3 with reference TRBV5-1 and TRBJ1-1 gives the whole variable domain KAGVTQTPRYLIKTRGQQVTLSCSPISGHRSVSWYQQTPGQGLQFLFEYFSETQRNKGNFPGRFSGRQFSNSRSEMNVSTLELGDSALYLCASSRNPSNTEAFFGQGTRLTVV.

The chain recombines TRBV18 with TRBJ1-1; 9 nucleotides align to TRBD1. The CDR3 contains 15 residues. J was trimmed by 0 bases and V by 4 bases; bases with no gene match: 3. The germline CDR1 and CDR2 sequences are KGHSH and LQKENI. Here the CDR3 reads CASSLGQGLNTEAFF. CDR3 coding DNA: TGTGCCAGCTCACTGGGACAGGGTTTGAACACTGAAGCTTTCTTT.

The J gene is TRBJ2-7, the V gene TRBV27; the match to TRBD1 covers 11 bases. Germline assignment: CDR1 MNHEY and CDR2 SMNVEV (reference sequence). The V segment lost 6 bases and the J segment 3 bases; nucleotides outside the gene matches: 4. The CDR3 contains 14 residues. The CDR3 region is CASSRDRGFYEQYF. CDR3 DNA: TGTGCCAGCAGCCGGGACAGGGGGTTCTACGAGCAGTACTTC.

V is TRBV12-3 or TRBV12-4 and J is TRBJ2-1; D not resolved. Trimming removed 4 bases at V and 9 bases at J, with 13 bases between. This CDR3 region has 13 residues. The CDR3 DNA follows: TGTGCCAGCAGTTCCGCGGCGAATGGTGAGCAGTTCTTC. Protein: CASSSAANGEQFF.

The table lists this clone with a few counts. The chain uses TRBV7-2 and TRBJ1-1; D may be TRBD1 (5 bases). V was cut by 2 bases and J by 1 base, with 5 bases left in between. Germline values: CDR1 SGHTA, CDR2 FQGNSA. The CDR3 extends over 13 amino acids. The chain's CDR3 is CASSLQGNTEAFF. CDR3 nucleotide sequence: TGTGCCAGCAGCTTACAGGGGAACACTGAAGCTTTCTTT.

The chain has TRBV19 and TRBJ1-4; 7 bases agree with TRBD1. V lost 4 bases, J lost 6 bases, and 8 bases stayed unmatched. The CDR3 is made up of 15 amino acids. Germline CDR1 and CDR2: LNHDA and SQIVND (reference sequence). DNA for the CDR3: TGTGCCAGTAGTAGGCGACAGGGCGGTGATGAAAAACTGTTTTTT. This sequence encodes CASSRRQGGDEKLFF.

V is TRBV30 and J is TRBJ1-1; 9 bases map to TRBD1. In germline, CDR1 is GTSNPN, CDR2 SVGIG (reference sequence). The V segment lost 6 bases and the J segment 11 bases; nucleotides outside the gene matches: 13. This CDR3 is 13 amino acids long. This chain's CDR3 is CACRDRENGEAFF. The CDR3 DNA reads TGTGCCTGCAGGGACAGGGAAAATGGAGAGGCTTTCTTT. Variable domain in full (rest from reference TRBV30 and TRBJ1-1): SQTIHQWPATLVQPVGSPLSLECTVEGTSNPNLYWYRQAAGRGLQLLFYSVGIGQISSEVPQNLSASRPQDRQFILSSKKLLLSDSGFYLCACRDRENGEAFFGQGTRLTVV.

Regarding this clone: The sample contains more than one DNA sequence encoding this CDR3. The chain uses TRBV6-5 and TRBJ1-3, with no clear D. The germline V gene has CDR1 MNHEY and CDR2 SVGAGI. Trimming cost V 0 bases and J 0 bases, with 6 bases left between them. This CDR3 has 15 residues. The CDR3 protein is CASSYSRDSGNTIYF. The CDR3 DNA reads as TGTGCCAGCAGTTACTCTCGGGACTCTGGAAACACCATATATTTT.

In its sample, this clone was seen once. The CDR3 here is CASSPRSGEPQHF. CDR3 nucleotides: TGTGCCAGCAGTCCTCGCTCAGGGGAGCCCCAGCATTTT. This sequence joins TRBV5-5 and TRBJ1-5; TRBD1 might be the D (6 bases). CDR3 length: 13 amino acids. V was clipped by 5 bases and J by 8 bases, with 14 bases between them. Germline V gives CDR1 SGHKS, CDR2 YYEKEE (reference sequence).